What follows are 10 T cell receptor beta chains derived from one specimen sequenced in a study of identical twins. Using its own MiXCR run on the 5' RACE reads, TCRdb lists one record per CDR3 protein. The sample carries hundreds of thousands of distinct CDR3 sequences, about 18% recorded once. These data were also reused for a study on T cells expressing NK-cell markers.

Sequencing was carried out using PBMCs. These receptors came from a woman aged 18-29 years in good health.

The rearrangement links TRBV7-6 to TRBJ2-2, with 8 nucleotides matching TRBD1. The germline gives CDR1 SGHVS, CDR2 FNYEAQ. V was pared by 4 bases and J by 8 bases, with 3 bases of the junction left unmatched. This CDR3 region has 13 residues. The CDR3 region is CASSSRTGGELFF. For the CDR3, the DNA is TGTGCCAGCAGCTCCCGGACAGGGGGGGAGCTGTTTTTT.

The chain is built from TRBV7-8 and TRBJ2-7; the match to TRBD2 covers 7 bases. V lost 1 base, J lost 6 bases, and 9 bases stayed unmatched. Germline CDR1 reads SGHVS; CDR2 reads FQNEAQ. The CDR3 consists of 15 residues. The CDR3 DNA sequence: TGTGCCAGCAGCTTAGGGACTAGTGTGGGAGCCGAGCAGTACTTC. Translation: CASSLGTSVGAEQYF. The full variable domain, in which reference TRBV7-8 and TRBJ2-7 provide the parts outside the CDR3, is GAGVSQSPRYKVAKRGQDVALRCDPISGHVSLFWYQQALGQGPEFLTYFQNEAQLDKSGLPSDRFFAERPEGSVSTLKIQRTQQEDSAVYLCASSLGTSVGAEQYFGPGTRLTVT.

The DNA of the CDR3 is TGCAGTGCTAGAGATCCTAGCAGGACCGGGGAGCTGTTTTTT. This translates into CSARDPSRTGELFF. J is TRBJ2-2 and V is TRBV20-1, with D possibly TRBD2 on 5 matching bases. V shed 0 bases and J shed 5 bases, with 10 bases lying between them. Germline CDR1 DFQATT, CDR2 SNEGSKA (reference sequence). This CDR3 is built from 14 residues.

This clonotype appeared a few times. The rearrangement uses TRBV20-1 and TRBJ2-3; 8 bases match TRBD2. J was trimmed by 6 bases and V by 6 bases; bases with no gene match: 5. This CDR3 is 12 amino acids long. Germline loops: CDR1 DFQATT, CDR2 SNEGSKA (reference sequence). The CDR3 DNA reads as TGCAGTGCCGGACTAGCAGCGGATACGCAGTATTTT. Protein product: CSAGLAADTQYF.

There are a few counts of this clonotype. The CDR3 coding sequence is TGTGCCAGCAGAGGGGGGGCGAACACTGAAGCTTTCTTT. Translated: CASRGGANTEAFF. The chain employs TRBV9 and TRBJ1-1; perhaps TRBD1 as D (6 bases). Germline CDR1 and CDR2: SGDLS and YYNGEE. The CDR3 is 13 amino acids. The germline V and J ends were trimmed by 5 bases and 1 base, with 9 bases remaining between them.

Only a few counts were recorded for this clonotype. The rearrangement links TRBV7-9 to TRBJ2-1; D remains ambiguous. Trimming removed 7 bases at V and 10 bases at J, with 20 bases between. The CDR3 runs to 14 residues. The V gene's germline CDR1 is SEHNR and CDR2 FQNEAQ (reference sequence). CDR3 region: CASTHRLALQEQFF. The CDR3 region has the DNA TGTGCCAGCACGCACCGTTTAGCCCTTCAGGAGCAGTTCTTC.

V is TRBV24-1 and J is TRBJ2-5, with D unclear. V was shortened by 1 base and J by 4 bases, with 3 bases between the two germline ends. Germline V lookup: CDR1 KGHDR, CDR2 SFDVKD. The length of the CDR3 is 12 residues. The CDR3 here is CATSDFGETQYF. The CDR3 nucleotides are TGTGCCACCAGTGATTTCGGAGAGACCCAGTACTTC.

The gene calls are TRBV5-1 and TRBJ2-4, with D maybe TRBD1 (5 bases). With 0 bases removed from V and 7 bases from J, the gap between germline ends came to 17 bases. Germline lookup yields CDR1 SGHRS and CDR2 YFSETQ. The CDR3 sequence is 16 residues long. The DNA for the CDR3 is TGCGCCAGCAGCTTGGTCCCTCAGGGATTGGGGAACATTCAGTACTTC. Protein product: CASSLVPQGLGNIQYF.

This chain joins TRBV20-1 and TRBJ2-1; 11 positions match TRBD2. The V and J ends lost 6 bases and 1 base, in that order; junction bases with no gene match: 8. The CDR3 runs 16 residues. Germline V lookup: CDR1 DFQATT, CDR2 SNEGSKA (reference sequence). For the CDR3, the DNA is TGCAGTGCGCCCGATATAGCGGGGGGGTCCTACAATGAGCAGTTCTTC. The encoded protein is CSAPDIAGGSYNEQFF.

The chain has TRBV12-3 or TRBV12-4 and TRBJ2-3, with D unclear. V lost 3 bases and J 7 bases, leaving 8 bases between the germline ends. The CDR3 extends over 12 amino acids. CDR3 DNA sequence: TGTGCCAGCAGTTTCGATGTTCATACGCAGTATTTT. It yields the protein CASSFDVHTQYF.